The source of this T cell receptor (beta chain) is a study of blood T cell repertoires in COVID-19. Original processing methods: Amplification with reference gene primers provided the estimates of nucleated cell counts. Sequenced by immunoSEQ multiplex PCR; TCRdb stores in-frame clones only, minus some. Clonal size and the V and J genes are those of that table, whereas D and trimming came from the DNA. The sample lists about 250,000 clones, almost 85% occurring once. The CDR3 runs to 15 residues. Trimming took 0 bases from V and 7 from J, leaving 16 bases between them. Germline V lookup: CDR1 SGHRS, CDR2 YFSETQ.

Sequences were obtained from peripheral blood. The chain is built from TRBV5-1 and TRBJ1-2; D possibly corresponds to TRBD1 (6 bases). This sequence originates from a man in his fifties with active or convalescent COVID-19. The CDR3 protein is CASSLVPTGMGGYTF. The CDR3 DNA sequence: TGCGCCAGCAGCTTGGTCCCTACAGGGATGGGTGGCTACACCTTC.